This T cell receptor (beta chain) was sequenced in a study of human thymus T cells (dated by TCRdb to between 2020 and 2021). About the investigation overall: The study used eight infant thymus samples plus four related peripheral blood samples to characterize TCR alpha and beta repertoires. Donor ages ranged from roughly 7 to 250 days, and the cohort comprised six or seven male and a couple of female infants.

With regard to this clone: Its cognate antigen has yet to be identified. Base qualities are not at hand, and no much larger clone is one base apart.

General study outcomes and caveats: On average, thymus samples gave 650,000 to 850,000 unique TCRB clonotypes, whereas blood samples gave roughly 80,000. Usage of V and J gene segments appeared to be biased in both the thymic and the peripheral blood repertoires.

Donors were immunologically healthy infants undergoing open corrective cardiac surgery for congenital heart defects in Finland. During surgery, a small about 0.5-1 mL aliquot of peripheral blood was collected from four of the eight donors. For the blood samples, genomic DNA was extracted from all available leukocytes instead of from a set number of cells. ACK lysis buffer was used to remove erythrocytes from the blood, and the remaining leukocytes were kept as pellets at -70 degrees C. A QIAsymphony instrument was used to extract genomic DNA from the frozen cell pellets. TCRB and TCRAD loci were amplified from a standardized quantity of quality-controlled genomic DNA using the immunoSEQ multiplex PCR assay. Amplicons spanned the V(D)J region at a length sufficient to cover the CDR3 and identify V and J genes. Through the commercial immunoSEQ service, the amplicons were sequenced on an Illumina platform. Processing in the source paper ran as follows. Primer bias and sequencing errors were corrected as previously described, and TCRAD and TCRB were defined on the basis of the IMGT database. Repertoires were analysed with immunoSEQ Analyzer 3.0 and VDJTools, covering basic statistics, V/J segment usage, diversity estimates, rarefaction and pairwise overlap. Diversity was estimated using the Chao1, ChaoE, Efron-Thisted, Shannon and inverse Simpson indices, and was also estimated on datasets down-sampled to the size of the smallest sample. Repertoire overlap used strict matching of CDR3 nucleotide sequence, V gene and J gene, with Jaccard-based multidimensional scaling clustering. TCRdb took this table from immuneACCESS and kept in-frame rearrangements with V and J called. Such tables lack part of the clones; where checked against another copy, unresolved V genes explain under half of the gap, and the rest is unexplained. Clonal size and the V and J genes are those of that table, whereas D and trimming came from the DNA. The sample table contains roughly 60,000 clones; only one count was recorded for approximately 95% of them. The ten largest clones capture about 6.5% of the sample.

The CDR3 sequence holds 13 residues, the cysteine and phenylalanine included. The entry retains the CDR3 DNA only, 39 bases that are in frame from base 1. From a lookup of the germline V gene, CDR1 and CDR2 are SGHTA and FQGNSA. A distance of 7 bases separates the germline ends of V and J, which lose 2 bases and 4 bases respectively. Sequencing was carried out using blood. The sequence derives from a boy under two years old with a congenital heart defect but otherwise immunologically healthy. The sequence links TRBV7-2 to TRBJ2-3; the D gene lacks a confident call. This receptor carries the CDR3 CASSLLQADTQYF. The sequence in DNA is TGTGCCAGCAGCTTACTCCAGGCAGATACGCAGTATTTT.